Listed here is a single T cell receptor (beta chain). No antigen is known for it. No much larger clonotype is one base removed from it; base qualities were not supplied. The trial excluded patients who had a history of autoimmune disease or who were on systemic immunosuppression. Peripheral blood for TCR sequencing was drawn from every dose cohort at baseline, at cycle 4 day 1 and at cycle 7 day 1. The samples were drawn from a first-in-human, open-label, multicenter phase I dose-escalation trial of ivuxolimab. Adults with locally advanced or metastatic melanoma, renal cell, hepatocellular, or head and neck squamous cell carcinoma were enrolled in the trial. Before TCR sequencing, CD4+ T cells and CD8+ T cells were sorted from peripheral blood as separate populations. The data originate from a study of OX40 agonist ivuxolimab in advanced cancers. Regarding the study in general: Ivuxolimab, which targeted the costimulatory receptor OX40 (CD134), was an agonistic, fully human IgG2 monoclonal antibody. Intravenous ivuxolimab was administered to patients every 2 weeks at six dose levels: 0.01, 0.1, 0.3, 1.5, 3 and 10 mg/kg. Of the roughly 52 dose-escalation patients, hepatocellular carcinoma was present in some 19, melanoma in approximately 15, renal cell carcinoma in 9 and head and neck cancer in 9. A male proportion of under 85% and a mean age of 60 years, ranging from 23 to 79, were recorded for the dose-escalation cohort. Patients were allowed to have had prior anti-PD-1, anti-PD-L1 or anti-CTLA-4 therapy, and 40% of the dose-escalation patients had previously received checkpoint inhibitors. Partial responses were achieved by three dose-escalation patients, of whom one had hepatocellular carcinoma and two had cutaneous melanoma. The point of sequencing TCRbeta in the periphery was to test whether ivuxolimab changed TCR sequence diversity and drove clonal T-cell expansion. The paper reports the monotherapy dose-escalation portion (N ≈ 50 patients) of the phase I ivuxolimab trial.

Summary of the overall study and its limitations: At doses of 0.1 to 3.0 mg/kg, clonal expansion of both CD4+ and CD8+ blood T cells was observed from baseline to week 6. After ivuxolimab, expanded clones were on average more numerous among CD8+ T cells than among CD4+ T cells. In partial responders in the 0.1-3.0 mg/kg groups, normalized peripheral clonal expansion was found to be among the lowest, especially among CD8+ T cells. The antigen specificity of the clonally expanded peripheral T cells was not determined. Low levels of normalized T-cell clonal expansion were also seen in some nonresponding patients.

Taken from cysteine to phenylalanine, the CDR3 has 15 residues. The retained sequence is limited to the CDR3, 45 bases, with the frame set at the first base. For CDR1 and CDR2, the germline V gene lists SGDLS and YYNGEE. The germline ends are 13 bases apart after V is trimmed by 0 bases and J by 4 bases. For sequencing of the TCRbeta CDR3 region, genomic DNA was extracted from the sorted cells. The immunoSEQ Assay was used to sequence the TCRbeta CDR3 regions. Sourced from immuneACCESS, this table was stored by TCRdb with only in-frame sequences that have V and J called. A share of the clones is absent; for the studies checked, an unresolved V gene accounts for under half, and the remainder has no known explanation. This sample is represented by fewer than 65,000 clones; over 70% of them were singletons. The ten biggest clones cover under 4% of the sample.

The chain is made from TRBV9 and TRBJ1-1, with the D gene call left open. The sequence came from an adult with an advanced solid tumor such as melanoma, head and neck, liver or kidney cancer. The material sequenced was CD4+ or CD8+ T cells sorted from blood, taken in a trial of the OX40 agonist ivuxolimab. The DNA reads TGTGCCAGCAGCGTAGATGTGGGCAGAAGCACTGAAGCTTTCTTT. This gives the protein CASSVDVGRSTEAFF.